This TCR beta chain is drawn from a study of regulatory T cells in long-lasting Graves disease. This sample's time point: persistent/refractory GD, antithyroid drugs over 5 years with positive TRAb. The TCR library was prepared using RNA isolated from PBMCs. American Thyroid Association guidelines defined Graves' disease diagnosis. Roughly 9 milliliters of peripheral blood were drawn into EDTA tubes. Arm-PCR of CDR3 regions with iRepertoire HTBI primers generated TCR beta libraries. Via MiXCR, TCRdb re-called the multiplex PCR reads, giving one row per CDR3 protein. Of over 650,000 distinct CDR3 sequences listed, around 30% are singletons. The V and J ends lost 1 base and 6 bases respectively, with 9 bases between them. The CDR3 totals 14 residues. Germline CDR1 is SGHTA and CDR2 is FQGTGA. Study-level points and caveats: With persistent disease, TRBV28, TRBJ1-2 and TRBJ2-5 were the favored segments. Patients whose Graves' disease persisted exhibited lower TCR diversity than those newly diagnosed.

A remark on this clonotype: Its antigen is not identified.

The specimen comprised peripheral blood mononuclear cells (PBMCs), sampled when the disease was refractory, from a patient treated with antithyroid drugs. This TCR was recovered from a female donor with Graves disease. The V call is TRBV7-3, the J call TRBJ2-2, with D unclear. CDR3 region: CASSLNGLAGELFF. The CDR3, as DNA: TGTGCCAGCAGCTTAAACGGGTTGGCCGGGGAGCTGTTTTTT.